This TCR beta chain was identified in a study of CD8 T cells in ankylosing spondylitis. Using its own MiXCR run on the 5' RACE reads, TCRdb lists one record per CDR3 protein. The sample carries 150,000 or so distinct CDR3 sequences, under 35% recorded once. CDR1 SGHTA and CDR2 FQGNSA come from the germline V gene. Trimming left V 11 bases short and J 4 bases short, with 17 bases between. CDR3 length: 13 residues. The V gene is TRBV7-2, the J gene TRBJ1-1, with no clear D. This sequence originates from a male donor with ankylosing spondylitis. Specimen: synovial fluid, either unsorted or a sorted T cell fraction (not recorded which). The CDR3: CAGHPNLVTEAFF. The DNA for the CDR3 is TGTGCCGGCCATCCGAACCTGGTCACTGAAGCTTTCTTT.